Listed below are T cell receptor beta chains from one sample, sequenced in a study of T cell repertoires in cytomegalovirus infection. MiXCR, applied by TCRdb to the reads, yields one record per CDR3 protein. The sample carries some 110,000 distinct CDR3 sequences, about a tenth recorded once. For these TCRs, the target antigens are not known. The sample was PBMCs, sequenced either directly or after in vitro stimulation (not recorded which). These receptors came from a human donor in good health (CMV status not recorded). Some clones in this sample may be carry-over from other donors' samples. CDR3s include the opening cysteine and the closing phenylalanine or tryptophan.

cdr3_aa j_call v_call
CASSSVGRVDEQFF TRBJ2-1 TRBV7-3
CASSRGTADGGYEQYF TRBJ2-7 TRBV12-3/TRBV12-4
CASSDRDWKSYEQYF TRBJ2-7 TRBV6-5
CASSESGRRGEQYF TRBJ2-7 TRBV14
CATGQEQETQYF TRBJ2-5 TRBV24-1
CSVVEGGAGGGQPQHF TRBJ1-5 TRBV29-1
CASSLASGRPGDTQYF TRBJ2-3 TRBV7-2
CASSLLGGKNEQYF TRBJ2-7 TRBV5-1
CASSLGPGSYEQYF TRBJ2-7 TRBV5-1
CASSGSDRNSPLHF TRBJ1-6 TRBV2
CATPGPGPTNTGELFF TRBJ2-2 TRBV19